This T cell receptor beta chain emerged from a study of control samples from healthy donors and cancer patients. Libraries were prepared by immunoSEQ multiplex PCR; TCRdb keeps only in-frame clonotypes and omits some of them. The table has roughly 120,000 clones, 88% seen once; the top ten hold around 2.5%. This receptor was obtained from a woman in her 70s in good health. The sample comprised blood.

This CDR3 reads CASTTDPDQPQHF. CDR3 DNA: TGTGCCAGCACCACGGACCCTGATCAGCCCCAGCATTTT. The rearrangement uses TRBV6-5 and TRBJ1-5; D unclear. This CDR3 has 13 residues. Trimming removed 7 bases at V and 5 bases at J, with 12 bases between. The germline gives CDR1 MNHEY, CDR2 SVGAGI.